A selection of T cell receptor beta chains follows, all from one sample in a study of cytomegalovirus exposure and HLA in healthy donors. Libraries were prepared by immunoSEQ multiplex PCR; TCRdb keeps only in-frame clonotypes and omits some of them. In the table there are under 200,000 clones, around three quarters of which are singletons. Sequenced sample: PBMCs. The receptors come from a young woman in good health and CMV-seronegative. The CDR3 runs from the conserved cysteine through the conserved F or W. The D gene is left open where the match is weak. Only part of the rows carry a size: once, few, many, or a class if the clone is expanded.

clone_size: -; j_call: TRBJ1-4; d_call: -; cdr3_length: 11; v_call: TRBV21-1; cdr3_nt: TGTGCCAGCATCCCCCACAGGGGGCTCCTTTTT; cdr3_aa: CASIPHRGLLF
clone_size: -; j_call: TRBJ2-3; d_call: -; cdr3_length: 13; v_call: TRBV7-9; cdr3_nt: TGTGCCGGGGGTGGGGGGAACACAGATACGCAGTATTTT; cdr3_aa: CAGGGGNTDTQYF
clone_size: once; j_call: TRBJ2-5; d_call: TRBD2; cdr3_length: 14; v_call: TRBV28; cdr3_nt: TGTGCCAGCTCCGGGACTAGGGGTGGAGAGGCCCAGTACTTC; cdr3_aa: CASSGTRGGEAQYF
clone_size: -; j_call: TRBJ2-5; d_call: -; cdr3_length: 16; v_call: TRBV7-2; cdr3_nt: TGTGCCAGCAGCTTAGCGGCGGCCCCCGCACCAGAGACCCAGTACTTC; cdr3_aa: CASSLAAAPAPETQYF
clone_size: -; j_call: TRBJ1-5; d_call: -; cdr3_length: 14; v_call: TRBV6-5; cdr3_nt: TGTGCCAGCAGCTCCTACAGGGACAATCAGCCCCAGCATTTT; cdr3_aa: CASSSYRDNQPQHF
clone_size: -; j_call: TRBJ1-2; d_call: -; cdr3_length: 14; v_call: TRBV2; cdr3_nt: TGTGCCAGCAGCCGGGACATCGGGGACTATGGCTACACCTTC; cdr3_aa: CASSRDIGDYGYTF
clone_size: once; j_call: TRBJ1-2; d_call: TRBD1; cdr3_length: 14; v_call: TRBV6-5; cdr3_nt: TGTGCCAGCAGTTACCTACCAGGGGGAGAGAGCTACACCTTC; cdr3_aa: CASSYLPGGESYTF
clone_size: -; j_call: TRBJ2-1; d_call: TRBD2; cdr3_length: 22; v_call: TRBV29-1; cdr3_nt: TGCAGCGTTGACCACCAAGCACTACCTAGCGGGAGGGCCCGACCTCGCTACAATGAGCAGTTCTTC; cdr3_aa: CSVDHQALPSGRARPRYNEQFF
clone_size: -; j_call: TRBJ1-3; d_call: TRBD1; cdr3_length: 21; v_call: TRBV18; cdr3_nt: TGTGCCAGCTCACCATTCCCACGGGGACAGGGGGCGTCCAGTCCCGGAAACACCATATATTTT; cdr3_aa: CASSPFPRGQGASSPGNTIYF
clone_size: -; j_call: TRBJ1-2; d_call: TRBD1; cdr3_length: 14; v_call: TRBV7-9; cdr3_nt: TGTGCCAGCAGCTTAAGGGACAGGGCTCGCGGCTACACCTTC; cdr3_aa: CASSLRDRARGYTF
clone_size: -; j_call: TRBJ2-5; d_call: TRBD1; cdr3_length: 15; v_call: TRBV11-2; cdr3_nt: TGTGCCAGCAGCCCATTAACGCGGGGGACAGGGAGGGTGTACTTC; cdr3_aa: CASSPLTRGTGRVYF
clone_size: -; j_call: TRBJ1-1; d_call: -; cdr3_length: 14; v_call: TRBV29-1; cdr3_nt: TGCAGCGCCCGGGGGGGAGACCGCTACACTGAAGCTTTCTTT; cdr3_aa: CSARGGDRYTEAFF
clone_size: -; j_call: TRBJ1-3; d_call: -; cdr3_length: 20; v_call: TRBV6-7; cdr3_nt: TGTGCCAGCAGTTACAAGAGGGCTCTTATTCCGAACCCCTCTGGAAACACCATATATTTT; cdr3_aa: CASSYKRALIPNPSGNTIYF
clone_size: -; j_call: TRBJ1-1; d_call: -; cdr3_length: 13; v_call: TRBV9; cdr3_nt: TGTGCCAGCAGCGCTTTTCTACGGGATGAAGCTTTCTTT; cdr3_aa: CASSAFLRDEAFF
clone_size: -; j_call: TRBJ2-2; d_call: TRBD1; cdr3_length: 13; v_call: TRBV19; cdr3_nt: TGTGCCACGAGACAGGGATATCCCGGGGAGCTGTTTTTT; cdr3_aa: CATRQGYPGELFF
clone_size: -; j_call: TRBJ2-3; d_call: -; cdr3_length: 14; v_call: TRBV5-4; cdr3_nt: TGTGCCAGCAGCTTGGTGACTAGCACAGATACGCAGTATTTT; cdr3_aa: CASSLVTSTDTQYF
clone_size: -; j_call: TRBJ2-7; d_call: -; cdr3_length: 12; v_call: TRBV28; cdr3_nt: TGTGCCACAAAAGGGGTTCCCTACGAGCAGTACTTC; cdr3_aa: CATKGVPYEQYF
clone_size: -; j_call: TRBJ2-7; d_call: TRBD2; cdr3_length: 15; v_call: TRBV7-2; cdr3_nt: TGTGCCAGCAGCTTAGCGAGCGGGGGTACCTACGAGCAGTACTTC; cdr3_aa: CASSLASGGTYEQYF
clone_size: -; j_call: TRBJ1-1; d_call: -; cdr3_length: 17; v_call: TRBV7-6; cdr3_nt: TGTGCCAGCAGCTCGCCGGGCCCAGACACAGGGCTCACTGAAGCTTTCTTT; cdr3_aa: CASSSPGPDTGLTEAFF
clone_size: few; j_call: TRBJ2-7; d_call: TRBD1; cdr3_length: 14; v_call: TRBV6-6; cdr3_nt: TGTGCCAGCAGCCCCCCAGGGGGCCTCTACGAGCAGTACTTC; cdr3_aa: CASSPPGGLYEQYF
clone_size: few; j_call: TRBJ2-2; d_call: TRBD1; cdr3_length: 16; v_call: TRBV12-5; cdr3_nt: TGTGCTAGTGGTGAGCCGGGACAGGGCGACACCGGGGAGCTGTTTTTT; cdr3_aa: CASGEPGQGDTGELFF
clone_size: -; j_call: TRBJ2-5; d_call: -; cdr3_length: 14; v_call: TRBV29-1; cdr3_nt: TGCAGTTTAGCCCTCGGGGGGCCTAGAGAGACCCAGTACTTC; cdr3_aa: CSLALGGPRETQYF
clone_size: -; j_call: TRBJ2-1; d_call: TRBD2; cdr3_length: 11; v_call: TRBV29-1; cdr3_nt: TGCAGCGTTGCGGGGGGAGGTGAGCAGTTCTTC; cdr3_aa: CSVAGGGEQFF
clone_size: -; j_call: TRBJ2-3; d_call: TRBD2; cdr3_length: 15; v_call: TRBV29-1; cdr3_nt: TGCAGCGTTGAACGACTAGCGGGGACAACAGATACGCAGTATTTT; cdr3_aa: CSVERLAGTTDTQYF
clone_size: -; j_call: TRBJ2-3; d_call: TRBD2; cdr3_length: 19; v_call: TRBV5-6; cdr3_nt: TGTGCCAGCAGTTTAATACTAGCGCGCAACGAGTATAGCACAGATACGCAGTATTTT; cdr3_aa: CASSLILARNEYSTDTQYF
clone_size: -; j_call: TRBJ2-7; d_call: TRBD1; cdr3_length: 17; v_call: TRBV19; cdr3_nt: TGTGCCAGTACCCCGGGACAGTCCAACCACGATAAGCCCGAGCAGTACTTC; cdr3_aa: CASTPGQSNHDKPEQYF
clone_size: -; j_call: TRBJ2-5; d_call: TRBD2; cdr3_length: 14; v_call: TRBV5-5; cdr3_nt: TGTGCCAGCAGCGAATTAGGAGCGGGGGAGACCCAGTACTTC; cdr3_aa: CASSELGAGETQYF
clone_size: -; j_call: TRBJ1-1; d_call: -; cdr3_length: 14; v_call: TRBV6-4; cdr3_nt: TGTGCCAGCAGTGCGGCTCCTGCGGGCACTGAAGCTTTCTTT; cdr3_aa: CASSAAPAGTEAFF
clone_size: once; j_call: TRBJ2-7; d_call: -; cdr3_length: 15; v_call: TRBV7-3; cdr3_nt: TGTGCCAGCAGCTTATCGGGGGGCGGCCTGGGGGAGCAGTACTTC; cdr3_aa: CASSLSGGGLGEQYF
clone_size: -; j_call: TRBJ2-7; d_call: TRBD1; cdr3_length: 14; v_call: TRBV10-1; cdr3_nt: TGCGCCAGCAGTCACGGACAGGGGGCCTACGAGCAGTACTTC; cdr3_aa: CASSHGQGAYEQYF
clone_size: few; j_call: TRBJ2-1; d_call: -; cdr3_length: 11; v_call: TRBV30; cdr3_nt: TGTGCCTGGAGTCCGCGAGTTGAGCAGTTCTTC; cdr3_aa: CAWSPRVEQFF
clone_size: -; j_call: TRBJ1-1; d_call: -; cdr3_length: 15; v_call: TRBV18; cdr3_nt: TGTGCCAGCTCTGATGAGCAACGAGGGGGCACTGAAGCTTTCTTT; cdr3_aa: CASSDEQRGGTEAFF
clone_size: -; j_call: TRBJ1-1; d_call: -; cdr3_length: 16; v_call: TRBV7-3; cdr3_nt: TGTGCCAGCAGACCGACCGGGACTCCTATGAACACTGAAGCTTTCTTT; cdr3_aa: CASRPTGTPMNTEAFF
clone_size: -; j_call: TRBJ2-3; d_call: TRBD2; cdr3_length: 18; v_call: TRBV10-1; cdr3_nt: TGCGCCAGCAGTGAGTCTAGGAGCGGGGGGCGACCGCCAGATACGCAGTATTTT; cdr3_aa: CASSESRSGGRPPDTQYF
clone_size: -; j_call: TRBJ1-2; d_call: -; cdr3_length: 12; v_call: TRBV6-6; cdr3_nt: TGTGCCAGCAGTTCAGACAGTTTCGGCTACACCTTC; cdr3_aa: CASSSDSFGYTF
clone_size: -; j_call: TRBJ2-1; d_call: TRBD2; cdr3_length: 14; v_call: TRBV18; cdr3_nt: TGTGCCAGCTCACCCGGGACTAGCGAATTTGAGCAGTTCTTC; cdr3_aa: CASSPGTSEFEQFF
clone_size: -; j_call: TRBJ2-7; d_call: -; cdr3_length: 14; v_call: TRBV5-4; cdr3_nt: TGTGCCAGCAGCTCCGCTACTAGTAGCTACGAGCAGTACTTC; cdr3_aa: CASSSATSSYEQYF
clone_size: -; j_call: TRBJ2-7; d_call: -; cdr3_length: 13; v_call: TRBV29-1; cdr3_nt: TGCAGCGTTGACGGCCCAGGGGCCTACGAGCAGTACTTC; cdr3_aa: CSVDGPGAYEQYF
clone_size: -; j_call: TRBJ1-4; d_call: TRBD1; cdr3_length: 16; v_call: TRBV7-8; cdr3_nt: TGTGCCAGCAGCCGAACAGGGGGTGGAGCTCGTGAAAAACTGCTTTTT; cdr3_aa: CASSRTGGGAREKLLF
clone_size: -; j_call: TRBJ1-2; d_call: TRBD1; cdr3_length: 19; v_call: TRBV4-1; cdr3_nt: TGCGCCAGCAGCCAAGGACTTTGGGACAGGGGGGGGGTTAACTATGGCTACACCTTC; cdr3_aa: CASSQGLWDRGGVNYGYTF
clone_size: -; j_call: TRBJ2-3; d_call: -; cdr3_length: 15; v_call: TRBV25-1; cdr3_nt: TGTGCCAGCAGTGGCCTGACTAATCCCCAGGATACGCAGTATTTT; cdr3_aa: CASSGLTNPQDTQYF
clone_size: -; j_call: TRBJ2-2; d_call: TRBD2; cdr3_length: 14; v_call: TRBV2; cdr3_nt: TGTGCCCAGAAGAGCGGGGGTGGCACCGGGGAGCTGTTTTTT; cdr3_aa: CAQKSGGGTGELFF
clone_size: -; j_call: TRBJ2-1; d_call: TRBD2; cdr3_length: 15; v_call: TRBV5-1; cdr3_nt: TGCGCCAGCAGCTTCGATAGCGGGAGGGCGGGGGAGCAGTTCTTC; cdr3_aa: CASSFDSGRAGEQFF
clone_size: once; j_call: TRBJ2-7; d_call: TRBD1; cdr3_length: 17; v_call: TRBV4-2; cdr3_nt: TGTGCCAGCAGCCAAGATCTCGGACAGGCATTTTATTACGAGCAGTACTTC; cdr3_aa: CASSQDLGQAFYYEQYF
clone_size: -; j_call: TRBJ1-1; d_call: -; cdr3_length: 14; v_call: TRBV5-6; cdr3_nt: TGTGCCAGCAGCCTGCGGATATCGAACACTGAAGCTTTCTTT; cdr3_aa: CASSLRISNTEAFF